The 23 T cell receptor beta chains below were found in one sample sequenced in a study of T cells in localized non-small cell lung cancer. The table came from immunoSEQ multiplex PCR; TCRdb's copy has only in-frame clones and leaves some out. Here the sample spans approximately 28,000 clones, approximately 91% being singletons. The sample consisted of peripheral blood mononuclear cells, taken before any cancer treatment. These receptors came from a woman aged 35 to 70 with stage III lung adenocarcinoma.

The chain joins TRBV6-5 to TRBJ1-1; D may be TRBD1 (5 bases). V shed 10 bases and J shed 4 bases, with 16 bases lying between them. The V gene's germline CDR1 is MNHEY and CDR2 SVGAGI. CDR3 size: 13 residues. In DNA, the CDR3 is TGTGCCACCGGCGAGCCAGGGATCACTGAAGCTTTCTTT. Its translation: CATGEPGITEAFF.

The rearrangement uses TRBV15 and TRBJ1-1, with a weak D call TRBD1 (5 bases). The germline CDR1 and CDR2 sequences are LNHNV and YYDKDF (reference sequence). V lost 5 bases to trimming and J lost 3 bases, with 22 bases between them. The CDR3 consists of 17 residues. The CDR3 loop reads CATSDLPRGVTDTEAFF. In nucleotides, the CDR3 is TGTGCCACCAGCGACCTCCCAAGGGGCGTAACGGACACTGAAGCTTTCTTT.

The chain employs TRBV18 and TRBJ1-1; no definite D call. Germline loops: CDR1 KGHSH, CDR2 LQKENI. CDR3 size: 14 residues. V dropped 2 bases and J dropped 7 bases, with 14 bases sitting between them. The CDR3: CASSPGRGRLEAFF. The DNA for the CDR3 is TGTGCCAGCTCACCAGGTAGAGGGCGGCTTGAAGCTTTCTTT.

This clone was seen just once. The rearrangement uses TRBV28 and TRBJ1-1; D is unclear. This CDR3 is built from 13 residues. The V gene lost 7 bases and the J gene lost 0 bases, with 9 bases spanning the gap. Germline CDR1 and CDR2: MDHEN and SYDVKM. The CDR3 spells CASKESLNTEAFF. The CDR3 DNA follows: TGTGCCAGCAAGGAGTCTTTGAACACTGAAGCTTTCTTT.

V usage is TRBV19 and J usage is TRBJ2-5; D might be TRBD1 or TRBD2, each matching 5 bases. This CDR3 is built from 13 residues. CDR1 and CDR2 (germline): LNHDA, SQIVND (reference sequence). Trimming stripped 7 bases from V and 2 bases from J, with 11 bases between. CDR3 residues: CASNRDGQETQYF. In DNA, the CDR3 is TGTGCCAGTAACCGGGACGGTCAAGAGACCCAGTACTTC.

The V gene is TRBV4-2, the J gene TRBJ1-1, with D possibly TRBD1 on 5 matching bases. This CDR3 spans 16 amino acids. The germline V gene encodes CDR1 LGHNA and CDR2 YNFKEQ. Trimming left V 0 bases short and J 2 bases short, with 13 bases between. As DNA, the CDR3 is TGTGCCAGCAGCCAAGACAGGCCAAGGGGTAACACTGAAGCTTTCTTT. This codes for CASSQDRPRGNTEAFF.

This clone occurred once. The chain employs TRBV6-6 and TRBJ1-1, with 7 bases matching TRBD1. This CDR3 has 15 amino acids. Trimming at V came to 0 bases and at J to 4 bases, leaving 5 bases not matched to a gene. Per germline, CDR1 MNHNY and CDR2 SVGAGI (reference sequence). The CDR3 bases are TGTGCCAGCAGTTACTCGGAGGGGGCCGGCACTGAAGCTTTCTTT. Protein product: CASSYSEGAGTEAFF.

The chain employs TRBV4-2 and TRBJ1-1, with D possibly matching TRBD1 (5 bases). The V and J ends lost 5 bases and 5 bases respectively, with 12 bases between them. The length of the CDR3 is 13 residues. CDR1 and CDR2 from the germline V gene are LGHNA and YNFKEQ. CDR3 in DNA: TGTGCCAGCAGCGGGGGGGGTTGGACTGAAGCTTTCTTT. This codes for CASSGGGWTEAFF.

This rearrangement joins TRBV7-6 to TRBJ2-1; 7 nucleotides line up with TRBD2. Germline-derived CDR1 and CDR2 are SGHVS and FNYEAQ. The CDR3 is 13 amino acids. With V trimmed by 5 bases and J by 12 bases, 10 bases remained unmatched. CDR3 sequence: CASSLQTSPGQFF. CDR3 bases: TGTGCCAGCAGCCTCCAGACTAGCCCGGGGCAGTTCTTC.

V and J are TRBV9 and TRBJ2-1; 7 nucleotides match TRBD2. The CDR3 is 14 amino acids. V lost 0 bases to trimming and J lost 6 bases; unmatched junction nucleotides: 3. CDR1 and CDR2 from the germline V gene are SGDLS and YYNGEE. The DNA of the CDR3 is TGTGCCAGCAGCGTAGGCGGGGGTCGCAATGAGCAGTTCTTC. This translates into CASSVGGGRNEQFF.

V is TRBV30 and J is TRBJ2-7, with a possible D match to TRBD1 (6 bases). This CDR3 spans 15 amino acids. CDR1 is GTSNPN and CDR2 is SVGIG in the germline V gene (reference sequence). Trimming took off 3 bases at V and 2 bases at J, with 17 bases between the two ends. The CDR3 here is CAWRLPGHITYEQYF. For the CDR3, the DNA is TGTGCCTGGAGACTTCCGGGACATATTACCTACGAGCAGTACTTC.

The rearrangement joins TRBV9 to TRBJ1-1, with D maybe TRBD1 (5 bases). The length of the CDR3 is 15 residues. Per germline, CDR1 SGDLS and CDR2 YYNGEE. V shed 3 bases and J shed 4 bases, with 16 bases lying between them. The CDR3: CASSAAGTTGTEAFF. DNA for the CDR3: TGTGCCAGCAGCGCAGCCGGGACCACGGGCACTGAAGCTTTCTTT.

The count of this clone is one. J is TRBJ1-5 and V is TRBV6-1, with D possibly being TRBD1 (5 bases). The CDR3 covers 20 residues. V lost 1 base and J 0 bases, leaving 22 bases between the germline ends. In germline, CDR1 is MNHNS, CDR2 SASEGT. CDR3 amino acids: CASSEDPKQERPNSNQPQHF. The CDR3 nucleotides are TGTGCCAGCAGTGAAGATCCGAAACAGGAGCGGCCAAATAGCAATCAGCCCCAGCATTTT.

A word on this clone: The junction shows a germline mismatch at one end, possibly a read error. The V and J genes are TRBV6-1 and TRBJ1-4; D not certain. This CDR3 comprises 11 residues. Germline V gene data show CDR1 as MNHNS and CDR2 as SASEGT. In nucleotides, the CDR3 is TGCCCCGGAAGGGCCGACGAAAAACTGTTTTTT. Amino acid sequence: CPGRADEKLFF.

The gene calls are TRBV5-1 and TRBJ2-5, with TRBD2 as a possible D gene (5 bases). Germline V gene sequence: CDR1 SGHRS, CDR2 YFSETQ. CDR3 length: 14 residues. V was pared by 7 bases and J by 4 bases, with 17 bases between. The CDR3 DNA reads as TGCGCCAGCCGGACCTCGGTGAGGGCAGAGACCCAGTACTTC. It specifies CASRTSVRAETQYF.

The rearrangement uses TRBV30 and TRBJ1-2; D gene uncertain. From germline, CDR1 is GTSNPN and CDR2 SVGIG (reference sequence). The CDR3 runs 11 residues. Trimming took 2 bases from V and 8 from J, leaving 9 bases between them. CDR3 protein: CAWSLNEGYTF. The DNA of the CDR3 is TGTGCCTGGAGTCTCAACGAAGGCTACACCTTC.

The DNA of the CDR3 is TGTGCCAGCAGCCTTATGGCCCGAACCTACGAGCAGTACTTC. It encodes CASSLMARTYEQYF. V gene TRBV5-5 combines with J gene TRBJ2-7; no reliable D call. This CDR3 is built from 14 residues. V shed 4 bases and J shed 2 bases, with 13 bases lying between them. Germline values: CDR1 SGHKS, CDR2 YYEKEE (reference sequence).

This clone was counted only a few times. The V and J genes are TRBV28 and TRBJ1-1, with TRBD1 identical over 9 bases. Germline loops: CDR1 MDHEN, CDR2 SYDVKM. The CDR3 contains 13 residues. With V trimmed by 5 bases and J by 5 bases, 3 bases remained unmatched. The CDR3 here is CASSAGTGTEAFF. The CDR3 nucleotides read TGTGCCAGCAGTGCCGGGACAGGGACTGAAGCTTTCTTT. The whole variable domain, remainder taken from reference TRBV28 and TRBJ1-1, is DVKVTQSSRYLVKRTGEKVFLECVQDMDHENMFWYRQDPGLGLRLIYFSYDVKMKEKGDIPEGYSVSREKKERFSLILESASTNQTSMYLCASSAGTGTEAFFGQGTRLTVV.

V and J are TRBV28 and TRBJ2-7, with 7 bases matching TRBD1. This CDR3 is 16 amino acids long. The junction had 13 bases not matched to a gene; V was cut back by 8 bases and J by 0 bases. CDR1 and CDR2 from the germline V gene are MDHEN and SYDVKM. The CDR3 loop is CASSTLWGQSSYEQYF. The CDR3 region has the DNA TGTGCCAGCTCCACCTTATGGGGACAGAGCTCCTACGAGCAGTACTTC.

The chain combines TRBV6-5 with TRBJ1-2; no clear D. Germline V gene sequence: CDR1 MNHEY, CDR2 SVGAGI. The CDR3 loop spans 15 amino acids. Between the trimmed V and J ends, which lost 6 bases and 2 bases, there was a span of 16 bases. The CDR3 DNA reads TGTGCCAGCAGCCGCCAAGGTGCGGGGAACTATGGCTACACCTTC. Its translation: CASSRQGAGNYGYTF.

This clone was seen a single time. The genes are TRBV30 and TRBJ1-1; no clear D gene. V was clipped by 2 bases and J by 0 bases, with 4 bases between them. The CDR3 contains 12 residues. CDR1 and CDR2 (germline): GTSNPN, SVGIG (reference sequence). Here the CDR3 reads CAWSILNTEAFF. The CDR3 DNA sequence: TGTGCCTGGAGTATTTTGAACACTGAAGCTTTCTTT.

This clone was recorded only once. This chain links TRBV27 with TRBJ1-1, with 9 bases lining up with TRBD1. The CDR3 spans 15 residues. CDR1 and CDR2 (germline): MNHEY, SMNVEV (reference sequence). J was trimmed by 4 bases and V by 8 bases; bases with no gene match: 11. CDR3 nucleotide sequence: TGTGCCAGCGGGAAGGACAGGGGTTACAGCACTGAAGCTTTCTTT. It is translated as CASGKDRGYSTEAFF.

This chain connects TRBV19 to TRBJ2-1, with D perhaps TRBD2 (6 bases). The length of the CDR3 is 15 residues. Trimming took off 3 bases at V and 0 bases at J, with 9 bases between the two ends. The V gene's germline CDR1 is LNHDA and CDR2 SQIVND (reference sequence). CDR3 sequence (DNA): TGTGCCAGTAGTATGGGGGGAAGCTCCTACAATGAGCAGTTCTTC. Translation: CASSMGGSSYNEQFF.